This passage covers 19 T cell receptor beta chains from one sample sequenced in a study of T-cell memory formation after mild COVID-19. TCRdb reprocessed the 5' RACE reads via MiXCR and lists one record per CDR3 protein. The sample has fewer than 450,000 distinct CDR3 sequences; over 20% are singletons. The sample was PBMCs or a T cell subset sorted from them (not recorded which). The receptors come from an adult woman who had mild COVID-19 (a few samples of this study predate the infection). Cell type and time point are not known.

This clonotype was seen only a few times. The rearrangement joins TRBV7-9 to TRBJ2-7, with D perhaps TRBD2 (6 bases). Trimming took off 3 bases at V and 2 bases at J, with 8 bases between the two ends. The CDR3 consists of 13 residues. Germline values: CDR1 SEHNR, CDR2 FQNEAQ (reference sequence). The CDR3, as DNA: TGTGCCAGCAGCTTGGCTAGCGCCTACGAGCAGTACTTC. This encodes CASSLASAYEQYF.

This clonotype has more than one count but fewer than ten. V is TRBV12-3 or TRBV12-4 and J is TRBJ1-2, with D hard to call. Trimming left V 3 bases short and J 8 bases short, with 13 bases between. This CDR3 contains 13 residues. The CDR3 DNA is TGTGCCAGCAGTTTCGGAGCACTGGGGGGCTACACCTTC. Its protein is CASSFGALGGYTF.

This clonotype has ten or more counts. The chain carries TRBV7-2 and TRBJ2-1; D possibly uses TRBD1 or TRBD2 (5 bases each). CDR1 and CDR2 from the germline V gene are SGHTA and FQGNSA. The CDR3 is 15 residues long. V dropped 5 bases and J dropped 2 bases, with 13 bases sitting between them. In DNA, the CDR3 is TGTGCCAGCAGCCCCGGGGCTAGCCCCTACAATGAGCAGTTCTTC. Residues: CASSPGASPYNEQFF.

This clonotype was counted many times. This chain links TRBV7-2 with TRBJ1-4; D is possibly TRBD1 (6 bases). Trimming pared 5 bases from V and 14 bases from J, leaving 15 bases between. Germline lookup yields CDR1 SGHTA and CDR2 FQGNSA. The CDR3 is 12 residues long. The CDR3 DNA is TGTGCCAGCAGCCTGGGGGGCAGCAGGCTGTTTTTT. This gives the protein CASSLGGSRLFF.

This clonotype has at least ten counts. One end of the junction fails to match germline, which may point to a read error. This chain uses TRBV12-3 or TRBV12-4 with TRBJ1-5; the match to TRBD1 covers 9 bases. The CDR3 consists of 14 residues. The CDR3 bases are TGTGCCAGCAGCTTAGGACAGGGGAATCAGCCCCAGCATTTT. It codes for CASSLGQGNQPQHF.

The chain employs TRBV6-1 and TRBJ1-1; D gene uncertain. The V end lost 2 bases, the J end lost 1 base, and 11 bases lay between the germline ends. CDR1 is MNHNS, CDR2 SASEGT, per germline. This CDR3 is 15 amino acids long. Here the CDR3 DNA reads TGTGCCAGCAGTGAATACCTGGGCGCGAACACTGAAGCTTTCTTT. The encoded protein is CASSEYLGANTEAFF.

This clonotype was observed a handful of times. The V call is TRBV4-2, the J call TRBJ2-7; 11 bases are a match to TRBD2. J was trimmed by 4 bases and V by 0 bases; bases with no gene match: 8. The length of the CDR3 is 17 residues. CDR1 and CDR2 from the germline V gene are LGHNA and YNFKEQ. The CDR3 coding sequence is TGTGCCAGCAGCCAAGATTTCACTAGCGGGAGAGTGTACGAGCAGTACTTC. Its translation: CASSQDFTSGRVYEQYF.

About this clonotype: An end of the junction does not agree with germline; a read error may underlie this. The rearrangement links TRBV29-1 to TRBJ2-7; weak D call: TRBD2 (5 bases). Germline V CDR1 and CDR2: SQVTM, ANQGSEA. This CDR3 is 14 amino acids long. CDR3 in DNA: TGCAGAGTTGGTTTGAGCGGAGGAACCTACGAGCAGTACTTC. It translates to CRVGLSGGTYEQYF.

This clonotype was counted ten times or more. This rearrangement joins TRBV9 to TRBJ2-7, with D uncertain. CDR1 and CDR2 (germline): SGDLS, YYNGEE. There are 13 residues in the CDR3. With 4 bases removed from V and 2 bases from J, the gap between germline ends came to 10 bases. CDR3 DNA sequence: TGTGCCAGCAGCAACGACGGCCCCTACGAGCAGTACTTC. Encoded protein: CASSNDGPYEQYF. Combining the CDR3 with reference TRBV9 and TRBJ2-7 gives the whole variable domain DSGVTQTPKHLITATGQRVTLRCSPRSGDLSVYWYQQSLDQGLQFLIQYYNGEERAKGNILERFSAQQFPDLHSELNLSSLELGDSALYFCASSNDGPYEQYFGPGTRLTVT.

The sample holds many counts of this clonotype. The genes are TRBV7-2 and TRBJ2-5; no definite D call. Germline V gene lookup returns CDR1 SGHTA and CDR2 FQGNSA. Trimming stripped 8 bases from V and 1 base from J, with 8 bases between. The CDR3 totals 12 residues. The CDR3 sequence is CASSQFQETQYF. The CDR3 DNA sequence: TGTGCCAGCTCCCAGTTCCAAGAGACCCAGTACTTC.

The chain recombines TRBV5-1 with TRBJ2-7; 11 bases fit TRBD2. The CDR3 sequence is 14 residues long. Germline CDR1 is SGHRS and CDR2 is YFSETQ. Unmatched junction bases numbered 2, after V lost 2 bases and J lost 4 bases. The CDR3 region is CASSLRLAGYEQYF. In DNA, the CDR3 is TGCGCCAGCAGCTTACGACTAGCGGGGTACGAGCAGTACTTC.

This clonotype was seen a few times. This rearrangement joins TRBV4-1 to TRBJ2-1, with TRBD2 matching over 8 bases. This CDR3 spans 15 amino acids. Germline V lookup: CDR1 MGHRA, CDR2 YSYEKL. With V trimmed by 4 bases and J by 8 bases, 10 bases remained unmatched. CDR3 amino acids: CASSLVATGGDEQFF. The CDR3 bases are TGCGCCAGCAGCCTAGTAGCGACCGGGGGGGATGAGCAGTTCTTC.

This clonotype appeared a few times. This chain connects TRBV19 to TRBJ2-7; tentatively, D is TRBD1 (6 bases). V lost 6 bases and J 2 bases, leaving 14 bases between the germline ends. This CDR3 region has 14 residues. Germline loops: CDR1 LNHDA, CDR2 SQIVND (reference sequence). DNA for the CDR3: TGTGCCAGTAGCCAGACAGGCGTTACCTACGAGCAGTACTTC. This translates into CASSQTGVTYEQYF.

V usage is TRBV19 and J usage is TRBJ1-5, with D tentatively TRBD1 (6 bases). CDR1 LNHDA and CDR2 SQIVND come from the germline V gene (reference sequence). The CDR3 has 16 amino acids. Trimming took off 5 bases at V and 3 bases at J, with 17 bases between the two ends. For the CDR3, the DNA is TGTGCCAGTAGTCCCCTTTCGGGGGCCAACAATCAGCCCCAGCATTTT. This gives the protein CASSPLSGANNQPQHF.

Here the CDR3 reads CASSLEPLAGVKYNEQFF. The CDR3, as DNA: TGTGCCAGCAGCTTAGAACCCCTAGCGGGGGTGAAGTACAATGAGCAGTTCTTC. The chain couples TRBV7-2 to TRBJ2-1, with 10 bases matching TRBD2. V lost 1 base, J lost 4 bases, and 10 bases stayed unmatched. Germline CDR1 reads SGHTA; CDR2 reads FQGNSA. The CDR3 is 18 residues long.

This sequence joins TRBV3-1 and TRBJ2-1; 11 bases fit TRBD2. This CDR3 has 19 amino acids. Per germline, CDR1 LGHDT and CDR2 YNNKEL (reference sequence). The ends lost 4 bases at V and 6 bases at J; junction bases unmatched: 17. The chain's CDR3 is CASSLRGGGGLAGGNEQFF. The CDR3 DNA follows: TGTGCCAGCAGCCTCCGCGGGGGAGGTGGGCTAGCGGGAGGCAATGAGCAGTTCTTC.

The chain recombines TRBV7-2 with TRBJ1-2; D may be TRBD1 (5 bases). Germline V CDR1 and CDR2: SGHTA, FQGNSA. Trimming took 3 bases from V and 0 from J, leaving 11 bases between them. This CDR3 spans 15 amino acids. Here the CDR3 reads CASSLTDRPNYGYTF. The CDR3 nucleotides are TGTGCCAGCAGCTTGACCGACAGACCTAACTATGGCTACACCTTC.

The chain couples TRBV20-1 to TRBJ1-1; D gene uncertain. From germline, CDR1 is DFQATT and CDR2 SNEGSKA (reference sequence). The CDR3 sequence is 12 residues long. V was pared by 5 bases and J by 1 base, with 8 bases between. The CDR3 protein is CSAGRGNTEAFF. CDR3 nucleotide sequence: TGCAGTGCTGGACGTGGGAACACTGAAGCTTTCTTT.

This clonotype was recorded a few times. This chain uses TRBV7-3 with TRBJ2-3; D not certain. The CDR3 covers 14 residues. Germline V gives CDR1 SGHTA, CDR2 FQGTGA. The CDR3 region has the DNA TGTTCTTACACCCCGGTCGTTAGTTCGGATACGCAGTATTTT. Protein product: CSYTPVVSSDTQYF.